The T cell receptor (beta chain) under discussion was sequenced for a study of radiation and T cells in renal cell carcinoma. In the study overall: Nephrectomy followed 15 Gy stereotactic body radiation by 4 weeks. General study findings and limits: Baseline intratumoral clonotype presence is unknown without pretreatment biopsies. Top tumor clonotypes rose in blood 2 weeks post-radiation, then contracted.

The data were produced by immunoSEQ multiplex PCR, yet TCRdb's version contains in-frame clones alone and is incomplete. Of about 130,000 clones listed, more than 70% are singletons. Time point denoted: baseline pretreatment blood. As for treatment: 15 Gy SBRT to primary tumor, nephrectomy 4 weeks later. The tumor was a clear cell renal cell carcinoma. This clone was detected only a few times. Its antigen is undetermined. The CDR3 sequence is 13 residues long. Germline lookup yields CDR1 MRHNA and CDR2 SNTAGT. The V end was cut by 6 bases, the J end by 5 bases, with 11 bases between. This chain joins TRBV6-4 and TRBJ1-5; the D is unclear. The receptor's source is a woman between 50 and 59 years old with renal cell carcinoma. The source material was blood, sampled from a patient whose treatment included radiotherapy and nephrectomy. The CDR3 nucleotides read TGTGCCAGCAGCCAGGAGGAGGATCAGCCCCAGCATTTT. Amino acid sequence: CASSQEEDQPQHF.